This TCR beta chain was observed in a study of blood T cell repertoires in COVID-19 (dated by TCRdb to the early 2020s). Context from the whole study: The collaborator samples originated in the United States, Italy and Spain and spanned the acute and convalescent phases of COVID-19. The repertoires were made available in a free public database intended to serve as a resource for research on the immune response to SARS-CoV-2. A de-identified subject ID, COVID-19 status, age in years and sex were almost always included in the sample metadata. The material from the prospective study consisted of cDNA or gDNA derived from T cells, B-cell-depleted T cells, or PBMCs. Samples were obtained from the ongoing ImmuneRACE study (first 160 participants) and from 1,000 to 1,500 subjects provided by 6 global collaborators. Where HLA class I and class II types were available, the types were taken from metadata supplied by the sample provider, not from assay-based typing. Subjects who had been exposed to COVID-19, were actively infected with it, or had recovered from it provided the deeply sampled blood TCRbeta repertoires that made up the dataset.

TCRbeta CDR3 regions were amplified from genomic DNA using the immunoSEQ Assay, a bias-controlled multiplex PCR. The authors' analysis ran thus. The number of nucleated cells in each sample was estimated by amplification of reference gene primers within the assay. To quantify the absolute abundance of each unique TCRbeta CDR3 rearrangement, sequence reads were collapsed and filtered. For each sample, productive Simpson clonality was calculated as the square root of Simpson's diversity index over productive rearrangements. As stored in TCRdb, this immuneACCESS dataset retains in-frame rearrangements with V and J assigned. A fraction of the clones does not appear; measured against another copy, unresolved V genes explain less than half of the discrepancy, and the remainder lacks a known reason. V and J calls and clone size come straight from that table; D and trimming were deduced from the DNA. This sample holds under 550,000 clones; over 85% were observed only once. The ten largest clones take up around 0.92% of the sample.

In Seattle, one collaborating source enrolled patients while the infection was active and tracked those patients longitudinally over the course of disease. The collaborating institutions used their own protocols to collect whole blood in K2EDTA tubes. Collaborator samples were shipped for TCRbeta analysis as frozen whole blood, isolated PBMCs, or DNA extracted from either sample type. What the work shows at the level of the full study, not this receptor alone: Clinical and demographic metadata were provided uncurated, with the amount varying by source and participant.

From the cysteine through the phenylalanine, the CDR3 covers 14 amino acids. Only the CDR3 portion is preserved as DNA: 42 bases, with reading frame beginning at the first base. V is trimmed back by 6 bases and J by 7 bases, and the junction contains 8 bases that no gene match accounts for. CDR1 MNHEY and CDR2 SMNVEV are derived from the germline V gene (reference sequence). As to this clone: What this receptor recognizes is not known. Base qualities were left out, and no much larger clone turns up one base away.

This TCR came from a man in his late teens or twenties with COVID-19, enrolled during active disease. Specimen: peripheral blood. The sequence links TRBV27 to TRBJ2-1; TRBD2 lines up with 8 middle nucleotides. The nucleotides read TGTGCCAGCAGAAGTAGCGGGGTATTGAATGAGCAGTTCTTC. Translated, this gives CASRSSGVLNEQFF.